Listed here is a single T cell receptor (beta chain). Its antigen is undetermined. CDR3 length: 12 amino acids. Germline V gives CDR1 SGHTA, CDR2 FQGNSA. Trimming shortened V by 4 bases and J by 10 bases, and 11 bases separated the two germline ends. These data originate in a study of OX40 agonist ivuxolimab in advanced cancers. Study details: The study treated patients with ivuxolimab, an agonistic anti-OX40 (CD134) antibody. Ivuxolimab was delivered to patients intravenously every 2 weeks at doses spanning 0.01 to 10 mg/kg. Study findings and constraints: Clonal expansion from baseline to week 6 occurred in both CD4+ and CD8+ T cells. Partly responding patients at 0.1-3.0 mg/kg showed some of the smallest clonal expansion.

The assay was immunoSEQ multiplex PCR, and TCRdb's table has in-frame clones only and misses some. Of tens of thousands of clones listed, around 85% were seen once; the top ten hold under 0.9%. The sequence came from an adult with an advanced solid tumor such as melanoma, head and neck, liver or kidney cancer. Specimen: CD4+ or CD8+ T cells sorted from blood, collected in a trial of the OX40 agonist ivuxolimab. This chain links TRBV7-2 with TRBJ2-1; D remains unclear. This chain's CDR3 is CASSSKIGEQFF. In DNA form, the CDR3 reads TGTGCCAGCAGCTCCAAAATAGGGGAGCAGTTCTTC. Complete variable domain (other parts from reference TRBV7-2 and TRBJ2-1): GAGVSQSPSNKVTEKGKDVELRCDPISGHTALYWYRQSLGQGLEFLIYFQGNSAPDKSGLPSDRFSAERTGGSVSTLTIQRTQQEDSAVYLCASSSKIGEQFFGPGTRLTVL.